The entry below describes one TCR beta chain. With 7 bases removed from V and 5 bases from J, the gap between germline ends came to 14 bases. The CDR3 covers 13 residues. The germline V gene has CDR1 MNHEY and CDR2 SMNVEV (reference sequence). This specimen belongs to a study of OX40 agonist ivuxolimab in advanced cancers. Clones were sequenced by immunoSEQ multiplex PCR, and TCRdb holds only the in-frame ones, with some missing. The repertoire includes 60,000 or so clones, about 91% of them detected once, and roughly 13% sits in the top ten. The specimen was CD4+ or CD8+ T cells sorted from blood, collected in a trial of the OX40 agonist ivuxolimab. This sequence joins TRBV27 and TRBJ1-1; D is unclear. The clonotype comes from an adult with an advanced solid tumor such as melanoma, head and neck, liver or kidney cancer. The CDR3 bases are TGTGCCAGCACACAGTCCATGGGGACTGAAGCTTTCTTT. It encodes CASTQSMGTEAFF.